The clone carrying this TCR beta chain was counted a single time. The CDR3 loop spans 14 amino acids. Unmatched junction bases numbered 7, after V lost 6 bases and J lost 6 bases. The germline V gene has CDR1 SNHLY and CDR2 FYNNEI. This sample is drawn from a study of blood T cell repertoires in COVID-19. Looking at the study overall: COVID-19 samples, acute and convalescent, were from the United States, Italy and Spain.

All enrollees were roughly 18 to 95 years old and from fewer than 30 US areas. This table comes from immunoSEQ multiplex PCR, and its TCRdb copy is limited to in-frame clones, with some not included. The sample records around 290,000 clones, around 90% being singletons. The sample taken for sequencing was PBMCs or T cells enriched from blood (not recorded which). This clonotype was obtained from a woman aged 25 to 39 who had recovered from COVID-19. The chain uses TRBV2 and TRBJ1-5; 8 bases agree with TRBD1. For the CDR3, the DNA is TGTGCCAGCAGGTCTCAGGGGGCCACTCAGCCCCAGCATTTT. This codes for CASRSQGATQPQHF.